This T cell receptor (beta chain) was sequenced in a study of CXCR3-negative and CXCR3-positive naive CD8 T cells. Germline V gives CDR1 SNHLY, CDR2 FYNNEI. This CDR3 region has 15 residues. Within the CD8+ T cell compartment, naive cells were CD45RO-CCR7+CD27+CD95-. Whole-study results and caveats: Comparably high diversity was seen in both naive subsets, and much lower diversity in memory CD8+ cells. Once cells were cryopreserved, CXCR3 expression went down partly, and most assays used fresh PBMCs. It was found that naive subsets had comparable surface CD5, and TCR strength was inferred from TRB CDR3 properties. The study found more hydrophobic TRB CDR3s in CXCR3-positive naive cells than in CXCR3-negative naive cells.

5' RACE with UMI labels generated the TRB cDNA libraries. Reprocessing the 5' RACE reads, TCRdb reports a single entry for every CDR3 protein and omits DNA. The sample totals about 6,200 distinct CDR3 sequences. This clonotype is labeled medium-sized based on frequency. Its antigen is currently unknown. The receptor was derived from a human donor in good health. Some clones in this sample may be carry-over from other donors' samples. Source material: naive CXCR3+ CD8+ T cells from blood. Regarding subset: CD45RO-CCR7+CD27+CD95- naive CD8+ T cells expressing CXCR3 (TNR3+). The chain joins TRBV2 to TRBJ1-5; the TCRdb call, TRBD1, lacks DNA for checking. This chain's CDR3 is CASSGAGASNQPQHF.